This passage covers 13 T cell receptor beta chains from one sample sequenced in a study of T cell changes during pregnancy in multiple sclerosis. Assay used: immunoSEQ multiplex PCR; TCRdb lists only in-frame clones, some missing. The repertoire includes 70,000 to 95,000 clones, approximately 95% of them detected once, and 4.3% sits in the top ten. Sequencing used peripheral blood, obtained in the first trimester of pregnancy. The origin of the receptors is a female donor with multiple sclerosis, enrolled in a pregnancy study.

The V and J genes are TRBV27 and TRBJ1-1, with D perhaps TRBD1 (6 bases). Germline lookup yields CDR1 MNHEY and CDR2 SMNVEV (reference sequence). V was cut by 3 bases and J by 5 bases, with 13 bases left in between. This CDR3 has 14 amino acids. CDR3 amino acids: CASSFTGRETEAFF. CDR3 bases: TGTGCCAGCAGTTTTACAGGGAGGGAGACTGAAGCTTTCTTT.

The chain joins TRBV6-5 to TRBJ1-1; unclear D gene. The V gene lost 5 bases and the J gene lost 7 bases, with 14 bases spanning the gap. CDR3 length: 13 residues. CDR1 MNHEY and CDR2 SVGAGI come from the germline V gene. The CDR3: CASSRSDVGEAFF. The CDR3, as DNA: TGTGCCAGCAGTAGGAGCGACGTGGGTGAAGCTTTCTTT.

This clone was seen just once. The chain recombines TRBV6-5 with TRBJ1-6; tentatively, D is TRBD1 (5 bases). Germline V gene data show CDR1 as MNHEY and CDR2 as SVGAGI. V was cut by 8 bases and J by 9 bases, with 8 bases left in between. The CDR3 is 11 residues long. In DNA form, the CDR3 reads TGTGCCAGCGGGGCAGCTTCACCCCTCCACTTT. Amino acid sequence: CASGAASPLHF.

This chain links TRBV9 with TRBJ1-2; 7 positions agree with TRBD1. The CDR3 consists of 15 residues. Per the germline V gene, CDR1 is SGDLS and CDR2 is YYNGEE. V lost 4 bases, J lost 2 bases, and 8 bases stayed unmatched. The CDR3 DNA sequence: TGTGCCAGCAGCATAACCGGGACAGCCAACTATGGCTACACCTTC. This encodes CASSITGTANYGYTF. Full variable domain (remainder filled in from reference TRBV9 and TRBJ1-2): DSGVTQTPKHLITATGQRVTLRCSPRSGDLSVYWYQQSLDQGLQFLIQYYNGEERAKGNILERFSAQQFPDLHSELNLSSLELGDSALYFCASSITGTANYGYTFGSGTRLTVV.

The V and J genes are TRBV15 and TRBJ1-2; 7 nucleotides align to TRBD1. The CDR3 spans 15 residues. CDR1 is LNHNV, CDR2 YYDKDF, per germline (reference sequence). V gave up 0 bases and J gave up 7 bases; unmatched junction bases: 8. DNA of the CDR3: TGTGCCACCAGCAGAGAATTGACAGGGAAGGGTGGCTACACCTTC. Residues: CATSRELTGKGGYTF.

This clone turned up a few times. This rearrangement joins TRBV19 to TRBJ2-2; a weak D match, TRBD1 (6 bases). V lost 11 bases to trimming and J lost 2 bases, with 12 bases between them. The CDR3 loop spans 13 amino acids. CDR1 is LNHDA, CDR2 SQIVND, per germline (reference sequence). CDR3 sequence: CALRDTNTGELFF. The DNA for the CDR3 is TGTGCCCTAAGGGACACTAACACCGGGGAGCTGTTTTTT.

This clone came up once. As DNA, the CDR3 is TGTGCCAGCAGCCAAGTGGCAGTCCAAGAGACCCAGTACTTC. It codes for CASSQVAVQETQYF. The genes are TRBV14 and TRBJ2-5, with unresolved D. Per germline, CDR1 SGHDN and CDR2 FVKESK. Trimming removed 1 base from V and 1 base from J, with 7 bases in between. CDR3 length: 14 amino acids.

The V gene is TRBV19, the J gene TRBJ1-1, with TRBD1 as a possible D gene (6 bases). Germline V lookup: CDR1 LNHDA, CDR2 SQIVND (reference sequence). V lost 3 bases and J lost 3, with 20 bases in between. The CDR3 totals 17 residues. In nucleotides, the CDR3 is TGTGCCAGTAGTATGTCGGCAGGGACATATGGGTACACTGAAGCTTTCTTT. As protein: CASSMSAGTYGYTEAFF.

The V and J genes are TRBV6-1 and TRBJ1-2; the D gene is possibly TRBD1 (5 bases). The V end lost 7 bases, the J end lost 6 bases, and 15 bases lay between the germline ends. Germline loops: CDR1 MNHNS, CDR2 SASEGT. CDR3 size: 13 residues. The CDR3 nucleotides read TGTGCCAGCATCTTGACGGCGGGGGATGGCTACACCTTC. This codes for CASILTAGDGYTF.

This chain links TRBV29-1 with TRBJ1-2, with unresolved D. The CDR3 covers 12 residues. From germline, CDR1 is SQVTM and CDR2 ANQGSEA. Trimming stripped 7 bases from V and 5 bases from J, with 14 bases between. CDR3 in DNA: TGCAGCGCGAACAAGCACGGGTATGGCTACACCTTC. Amino acids: CSANKHGYGYTF. Combining the CDR3 with reference TRBV29-1 and TRBJ1-2 gives the whole variable domain SAVISQKPSRDICQRGTSLTIQCQVDSQVTMMFWYRQQPGQSLTLIATANQGSEATYESGFVIDKFPISRPNLTFSTLTVSNMSPEDSSIYLCSANKHGYGYTFGSGTRLTVV.

V and J are TRBV6-5 and TRBJ1-4, with a weak D call TRBD1 (5 bases). Trimming cost V 2 bases and J 7 bases, with 11 bases left between them. The CDR3 totals 14 residues. The germline V gene encodes CDR1 MNHEY and CDR2 SVGAGI. CDR3 residues: CASSYGGAGEKLFF. In DNA form, the CDR3 reads TGTGCCAGCAGTTACGGCGGGGCTGGTGAAAAACTGTTTTTT.

Comments on this clone: The junction departs from germline at one end; a sequencing error may be responsible. The rearrangement uses TRBV7-7 and TRBJ2-6, with 7 positions matching TRBD1. Germline V gene sequence: CDR1 SSHAT, CDR2 FNYEAQ (reference sequence). This CDR3 has 19 amino acids. CDR3 nucleotide sequence: TGTGCTAGCAGCTTAGGCCCGGGACAGTCACCCTCTGGGGCCAACGTCCTGACTTTC. This sequence encodes CASSLGPGQSPSGANVLTF.

This chain links TRBV4-2 with TRBJ2-7; 7 nucleotides match TRBD2. Per germline, CDR1 LGHNA and CDR2 YNFKEQ. The CDR3 totals 15 residues. The junction had 10 bases not matched to a gene; V was cut back by 2 bases and J by 6 bases. The CDR3 here is CASSQMAGEASEQYF. CDR3 DNA sequence: TGTGCCAGCAGCCAAATGGCGGGGGAGGCCAGCGAGCAGTACTTC.